This T cell receptor beta chain was identified in a study of CD8+CD57+ T cells in acquired aplastic anemia. There are 14 residues in the CDR3. V was clipped by 6 bases and J by 6 bases, with 17 bases between them. Germline CDR1 and CDR2: MGHDK and SYGVNS. Individuals selected for sequencing had exhibited CD8+CD57+ cell expansion on flow cytometry. Prior therapy had not been administered to any patient at the time of blood sampling. Researchers used genomic DNA as the template to profile TCR beta VDJ and CDR3. TCRdb reprocessed the reads via MiXCR and lists one record per CDR3 protein. The sample carries 150,000 to 200,000 distinct CDR3 sequences, around 48% recorded once.

The J gene is TRBJ1-2, the V gene TRBV25-1; perhaps TRBD1 as D (6 bases). Source material: sorted CD4+, CD8+, or CD8+CD57+ T cells (not recorded which) from PBMCs. The clonotype originates from a human donor with aplastic anemia. CDR3 amino acids: CASSTGPHSDGYTF. The CDR3, as DNA: TGTGCCAGCAGCACAGGGCCACACTCTGATGGCTACACCTTC.